This T cell receptor beta chain was documented in a study of T cells in localized non-small cell lung cancer. Overall study results and limits: Appearance in adjacent lung was seen for a median roughly 56 of the top 100 tumor clones. Tumor showed lower T cell clonality than uninvolved adjacent lung, where it was highest. Overall survival was longer when the density of T cells in the blood was higher. As only one tumor region underwent sequencing, heterogeneity remains possible.

CDR3 length: 14 residues. Trimming took off 0 bases at V and 9 bases at J, with 15 bases between the two ends. Germline CDR1 MGHRA, CDR2 YSYEKL. This clone appeared a single time. Its antigen remains unidentified. Data came from immunoSEQ multiplex PCR; TCRdb stores just in-frame clones and leaves some out. The table includes about 24,000 clones, about 89% detected once. The TCR comes from a man aged 40 to 69 with stage I squamous cell lung carcinoma. The specimen comprised peripheral blood, sampled before any cancer treatment. The chain employs TRBV4-1 and TRBJ2-7; D possibly corresponds to TRBD2 (7 bases). In DNA, the CDR3 is TGCGCCAGCAGCCAAGATCTCGGGGGCGGGGGGCAGTACTTC. Protein: CASSQDLGGGGQYF.